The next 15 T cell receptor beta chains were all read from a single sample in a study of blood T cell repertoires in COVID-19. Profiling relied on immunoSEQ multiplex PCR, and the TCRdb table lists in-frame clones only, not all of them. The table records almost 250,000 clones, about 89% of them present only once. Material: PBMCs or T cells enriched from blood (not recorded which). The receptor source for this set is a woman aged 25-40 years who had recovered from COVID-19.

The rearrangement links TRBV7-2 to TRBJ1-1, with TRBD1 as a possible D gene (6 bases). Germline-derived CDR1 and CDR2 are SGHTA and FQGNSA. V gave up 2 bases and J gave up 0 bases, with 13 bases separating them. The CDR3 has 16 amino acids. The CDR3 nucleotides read TGTGCCAGCAGCTTAAGGGGGGGCAACATGAACACTGAAGCTTTCTTT. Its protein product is CASSLRGGNMNTEAFF.

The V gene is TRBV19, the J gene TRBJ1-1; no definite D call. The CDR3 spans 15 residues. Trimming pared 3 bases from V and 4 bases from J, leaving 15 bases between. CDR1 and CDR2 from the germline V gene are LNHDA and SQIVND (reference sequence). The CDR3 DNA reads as TGTGCCAGTAGTATGTGGCAGGAGGTAGGCACTGAAGCTTTCTTT. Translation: CASSMWQEVGTEAFF.

The CDR3 loop reads CASSLVHSPLHF. CDR3 DNA sequence: TGTGCCAGCTCACTAGTCCATTCACCCCTCCACTTT. The chain combines TRBV18 with TRBJ1-6; D is unresolved. Germline values: CDR1 KGHSH, CDR2 LQKENI. CDR3 length: 12 residues. Deletions cut 4 bases from V and 8 bases from J, with 6 bases between. Full variable domain (missing parts from reference TRBV18 and TRBJ1-6): NAGVMQNPRHLVRRRGQEARLRCSPMKGHSHVYWYRQLPEEGLKFMVYLQKENIIDESGMPKERFSAEFPKEGPSILRIQQVVRGDSAAYFCASSLVHSPLHFGNGTRLTVT.

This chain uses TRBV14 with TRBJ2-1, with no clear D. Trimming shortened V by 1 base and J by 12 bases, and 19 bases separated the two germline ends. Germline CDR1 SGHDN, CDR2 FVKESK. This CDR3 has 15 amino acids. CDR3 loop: CASSQVFAFANGQFF. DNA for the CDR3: TGTGCCAGCAGCCAAGTGTTCGCGTTCGCTAACGGGCAGTTCTTC.

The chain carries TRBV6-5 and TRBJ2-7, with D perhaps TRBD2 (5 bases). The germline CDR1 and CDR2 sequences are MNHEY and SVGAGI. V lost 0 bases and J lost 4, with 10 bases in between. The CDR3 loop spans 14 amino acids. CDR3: CASSYSYTGYEQYF. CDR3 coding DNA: TGTGCCAGCAGTTACTCGTATACGGGATACGAGCAGTACTTC.

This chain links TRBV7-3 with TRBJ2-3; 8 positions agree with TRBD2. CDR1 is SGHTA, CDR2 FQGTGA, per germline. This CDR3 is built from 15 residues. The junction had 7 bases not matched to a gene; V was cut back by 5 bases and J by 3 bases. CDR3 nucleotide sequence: TGTGCCAGCAGCGGCCGGGCTAGCGGGACAGATACGCAGTATTTT. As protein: CASSGRASGTDTQYF.

CDR3 nucleotides: TGTGCCAGCAGCGCTACAGGGGGCGTTCATGAGCAGTTCTTC. Its translation is CASSATGGVHEQFF. This sequence joins TRBV7-3 and TRBJ2-1; TRBD1 matches at 9 bases. The CDR3 sequence is 14 residues long. Per the germline V gene, CDR1 is SGHTA and CDR2 is FQGTGA. The trim removed 5 bases at V and 8 bases at J, leaving 7 bases unmatched.

CDR3 protein: CATSRGGAGNTIYF. In DNA, the CDR3 is TGTGCCACCAGCAGGGGAGGGGCTGGAAACACCATATATTTT. The chain uses TRBV15 and TRBJ1-3, with D maybe TRBD1 (5 bases). CDR3 length: 14 amino acids. The germline V gene has CDR1 LNHNV and CDR2 YYDKDF (reference sequence). V lost 3 bases and J lost 2, with 8 bases in between. The full variable domain, completed using reference TRBV15 and TRBJ1-3, is DAMVIQNPRYQVTQFGKPVTLSCSQTLNHNVMYWYQQKSSQAPKLLFHYYDKDFNNEADTPDNFQSRRPNTSFCFLDIRSPGLGDTAMYLCATSRGGAGNTIYFGEGSWLTVV.

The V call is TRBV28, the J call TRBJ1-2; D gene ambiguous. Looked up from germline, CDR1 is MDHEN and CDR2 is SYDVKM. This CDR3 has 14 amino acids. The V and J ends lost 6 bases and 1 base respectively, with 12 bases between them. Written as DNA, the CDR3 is TGTGCCAGCAGCCACGAGGGCGGTAACTATGGCTACACCTTC. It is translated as CASSHEGGNYGYTF.

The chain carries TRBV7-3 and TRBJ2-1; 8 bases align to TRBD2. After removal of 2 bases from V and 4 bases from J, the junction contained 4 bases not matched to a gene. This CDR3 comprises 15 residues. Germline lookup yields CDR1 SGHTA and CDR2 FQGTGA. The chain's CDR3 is CASSLAAGAYNEQFF. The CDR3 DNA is TGTGCCAGCAGCTTAGCAGCGGGAGCATACAATGAGCAGTTCTTC.

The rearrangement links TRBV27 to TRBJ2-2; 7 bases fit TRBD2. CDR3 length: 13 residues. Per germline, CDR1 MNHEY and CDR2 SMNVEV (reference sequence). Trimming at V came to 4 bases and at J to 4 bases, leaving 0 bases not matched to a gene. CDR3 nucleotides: TGTGCCAGCAGTTGGGGGGGCACCGGGGAGCTGTTTTTT. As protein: CASSWGGTGELFF.

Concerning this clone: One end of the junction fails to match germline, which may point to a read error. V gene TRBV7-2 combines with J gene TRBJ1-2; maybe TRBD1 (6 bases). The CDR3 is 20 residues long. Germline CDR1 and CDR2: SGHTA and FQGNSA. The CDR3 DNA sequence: TGTGCCAGCAGCCTAGCGGGAGGGGGGCGCGAATTTTATCCTTTCTATGGCTACACCTTC. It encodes CASSLAGGGREFYPFYGYTF.

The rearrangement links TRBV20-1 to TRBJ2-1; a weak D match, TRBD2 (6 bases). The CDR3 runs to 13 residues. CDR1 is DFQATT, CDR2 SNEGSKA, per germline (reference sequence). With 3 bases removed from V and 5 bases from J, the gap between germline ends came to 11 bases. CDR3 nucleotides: TGCAGTGCTAGTAATAGCGGAAACAATGAGCAGTTCTTC. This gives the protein CSASNSGNNEQFF.

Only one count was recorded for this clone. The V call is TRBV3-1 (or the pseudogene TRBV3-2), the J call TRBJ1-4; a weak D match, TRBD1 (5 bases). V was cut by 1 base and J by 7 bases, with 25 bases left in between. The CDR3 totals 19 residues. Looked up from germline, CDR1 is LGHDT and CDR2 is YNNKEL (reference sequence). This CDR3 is CASSQVFGTGGPGSEKLFF. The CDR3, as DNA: TGTGCCAGCAGCCAAGTTTTCGGGACGGGGGGACCCGGGAGTGAAAAACTGTTTTTT.

The CDR3 DNA reads TGTGCCAGCTCACAATCGGGGGACGGCTACGAGCAGTACTTC. This codes for CASSQSGDGYEQYF. The rearrangement joins TRBV18 to TRBJ2-7; tentatively, D is TRBD2 (6 bases). With 4 bases removed from V and 3 bases from J, the gap between germline ends came to 13 bases. The CDR3 length is 14 residues. The germline V gene has CDR1 KGHSH and CDR2 LQKENI.